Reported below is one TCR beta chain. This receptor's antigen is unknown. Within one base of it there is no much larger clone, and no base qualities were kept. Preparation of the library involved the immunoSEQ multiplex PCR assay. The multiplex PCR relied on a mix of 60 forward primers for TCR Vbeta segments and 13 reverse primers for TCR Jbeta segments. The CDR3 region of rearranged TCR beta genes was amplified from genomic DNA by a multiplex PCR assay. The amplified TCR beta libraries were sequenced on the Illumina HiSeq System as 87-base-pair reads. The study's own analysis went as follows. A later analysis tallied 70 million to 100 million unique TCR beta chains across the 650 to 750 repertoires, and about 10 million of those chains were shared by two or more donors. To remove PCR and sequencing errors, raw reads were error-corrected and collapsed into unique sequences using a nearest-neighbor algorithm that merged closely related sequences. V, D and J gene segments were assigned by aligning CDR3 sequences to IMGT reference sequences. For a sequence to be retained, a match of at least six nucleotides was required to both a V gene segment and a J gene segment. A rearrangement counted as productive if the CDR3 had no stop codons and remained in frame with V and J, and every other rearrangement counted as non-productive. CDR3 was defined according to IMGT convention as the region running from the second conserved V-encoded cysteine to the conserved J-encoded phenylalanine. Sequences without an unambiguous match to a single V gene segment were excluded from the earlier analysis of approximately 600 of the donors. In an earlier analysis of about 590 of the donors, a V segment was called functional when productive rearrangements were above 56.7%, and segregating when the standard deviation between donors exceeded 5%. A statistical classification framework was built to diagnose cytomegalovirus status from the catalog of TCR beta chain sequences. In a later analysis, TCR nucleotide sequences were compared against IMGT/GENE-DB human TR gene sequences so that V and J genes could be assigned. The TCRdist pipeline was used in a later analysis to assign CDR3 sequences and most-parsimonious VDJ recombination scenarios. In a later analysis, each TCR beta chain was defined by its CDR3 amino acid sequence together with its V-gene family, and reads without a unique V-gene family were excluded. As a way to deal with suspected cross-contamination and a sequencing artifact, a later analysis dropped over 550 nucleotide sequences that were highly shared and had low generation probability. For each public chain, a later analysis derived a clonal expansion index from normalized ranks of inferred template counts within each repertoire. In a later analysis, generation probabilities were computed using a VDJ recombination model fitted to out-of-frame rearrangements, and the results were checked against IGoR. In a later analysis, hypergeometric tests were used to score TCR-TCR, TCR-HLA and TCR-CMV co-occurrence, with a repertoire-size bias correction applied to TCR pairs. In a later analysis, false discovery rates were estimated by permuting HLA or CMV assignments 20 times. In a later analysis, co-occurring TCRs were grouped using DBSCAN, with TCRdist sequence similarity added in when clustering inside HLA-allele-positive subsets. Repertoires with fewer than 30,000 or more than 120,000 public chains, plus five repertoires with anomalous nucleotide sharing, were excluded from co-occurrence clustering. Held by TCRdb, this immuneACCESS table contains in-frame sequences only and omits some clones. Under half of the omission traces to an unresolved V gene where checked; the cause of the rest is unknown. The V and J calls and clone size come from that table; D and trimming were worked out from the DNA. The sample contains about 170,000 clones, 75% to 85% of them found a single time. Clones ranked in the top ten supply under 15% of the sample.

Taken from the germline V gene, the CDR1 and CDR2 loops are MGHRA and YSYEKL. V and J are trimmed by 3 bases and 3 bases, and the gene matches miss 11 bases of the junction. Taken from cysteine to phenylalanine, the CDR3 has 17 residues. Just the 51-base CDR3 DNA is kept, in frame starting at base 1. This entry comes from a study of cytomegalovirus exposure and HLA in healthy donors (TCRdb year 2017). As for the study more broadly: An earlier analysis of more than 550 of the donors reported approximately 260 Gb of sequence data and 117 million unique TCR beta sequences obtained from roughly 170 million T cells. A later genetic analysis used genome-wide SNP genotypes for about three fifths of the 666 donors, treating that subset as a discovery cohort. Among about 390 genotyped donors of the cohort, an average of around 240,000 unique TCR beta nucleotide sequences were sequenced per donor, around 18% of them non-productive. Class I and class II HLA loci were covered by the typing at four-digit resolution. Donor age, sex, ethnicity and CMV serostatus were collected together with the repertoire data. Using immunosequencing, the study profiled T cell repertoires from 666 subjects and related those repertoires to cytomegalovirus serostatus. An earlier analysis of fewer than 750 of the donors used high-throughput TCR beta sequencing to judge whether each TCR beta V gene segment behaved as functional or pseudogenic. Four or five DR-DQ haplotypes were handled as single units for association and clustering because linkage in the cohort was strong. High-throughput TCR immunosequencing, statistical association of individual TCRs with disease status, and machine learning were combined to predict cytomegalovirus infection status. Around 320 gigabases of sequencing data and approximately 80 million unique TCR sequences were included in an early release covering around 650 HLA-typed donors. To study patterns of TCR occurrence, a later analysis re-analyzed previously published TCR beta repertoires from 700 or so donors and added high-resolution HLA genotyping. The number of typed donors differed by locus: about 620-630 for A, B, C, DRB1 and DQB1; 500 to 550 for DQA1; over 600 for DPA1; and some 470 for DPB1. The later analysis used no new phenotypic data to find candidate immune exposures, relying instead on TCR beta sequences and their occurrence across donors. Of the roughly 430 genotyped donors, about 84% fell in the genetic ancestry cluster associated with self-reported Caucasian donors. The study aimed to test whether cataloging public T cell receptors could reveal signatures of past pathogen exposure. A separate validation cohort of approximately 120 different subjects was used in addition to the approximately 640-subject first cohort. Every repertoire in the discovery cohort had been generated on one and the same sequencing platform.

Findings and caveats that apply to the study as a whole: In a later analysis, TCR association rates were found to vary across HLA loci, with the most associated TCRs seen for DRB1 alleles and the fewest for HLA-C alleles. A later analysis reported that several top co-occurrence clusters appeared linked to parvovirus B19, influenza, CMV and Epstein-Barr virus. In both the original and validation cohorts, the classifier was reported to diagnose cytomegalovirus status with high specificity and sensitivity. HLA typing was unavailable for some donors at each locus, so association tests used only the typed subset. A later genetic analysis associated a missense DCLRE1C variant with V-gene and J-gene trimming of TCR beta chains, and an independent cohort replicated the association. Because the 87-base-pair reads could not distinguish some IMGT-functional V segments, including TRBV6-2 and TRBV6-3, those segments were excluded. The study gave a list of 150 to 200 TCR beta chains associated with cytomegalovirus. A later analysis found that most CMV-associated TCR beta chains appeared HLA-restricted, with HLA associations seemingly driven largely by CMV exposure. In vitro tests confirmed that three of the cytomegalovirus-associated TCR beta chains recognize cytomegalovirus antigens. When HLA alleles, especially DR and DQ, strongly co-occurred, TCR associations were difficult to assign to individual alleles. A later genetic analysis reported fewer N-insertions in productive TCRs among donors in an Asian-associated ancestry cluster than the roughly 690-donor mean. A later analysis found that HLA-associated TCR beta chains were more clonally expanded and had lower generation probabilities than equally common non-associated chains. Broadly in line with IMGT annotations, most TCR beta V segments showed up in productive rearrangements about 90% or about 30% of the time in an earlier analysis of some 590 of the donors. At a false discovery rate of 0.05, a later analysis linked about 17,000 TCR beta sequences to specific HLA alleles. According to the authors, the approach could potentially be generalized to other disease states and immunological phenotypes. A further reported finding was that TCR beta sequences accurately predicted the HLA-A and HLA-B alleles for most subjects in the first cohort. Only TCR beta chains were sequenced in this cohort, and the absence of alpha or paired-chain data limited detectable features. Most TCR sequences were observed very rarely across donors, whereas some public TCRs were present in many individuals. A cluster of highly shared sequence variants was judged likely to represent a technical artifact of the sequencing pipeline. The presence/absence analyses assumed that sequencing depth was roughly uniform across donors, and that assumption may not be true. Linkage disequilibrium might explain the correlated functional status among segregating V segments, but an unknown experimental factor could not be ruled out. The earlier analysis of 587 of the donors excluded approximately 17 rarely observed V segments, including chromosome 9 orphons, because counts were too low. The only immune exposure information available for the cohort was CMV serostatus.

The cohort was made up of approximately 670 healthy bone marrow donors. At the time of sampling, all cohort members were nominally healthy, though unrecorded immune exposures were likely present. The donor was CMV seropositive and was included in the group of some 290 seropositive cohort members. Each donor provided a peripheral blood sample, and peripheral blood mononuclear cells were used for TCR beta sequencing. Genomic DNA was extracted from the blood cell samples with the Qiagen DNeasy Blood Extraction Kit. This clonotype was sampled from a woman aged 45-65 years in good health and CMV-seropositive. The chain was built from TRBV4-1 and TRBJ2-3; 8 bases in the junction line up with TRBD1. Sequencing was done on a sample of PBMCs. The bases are TGCGCCAGCAGCCATCCCTCCGACAGGGGTGGGACAGATACGCAGTATTTT. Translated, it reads CASSHPSDRGGTDTQYF.